This T cell receptor (beta chain) was documented in a study of cytomegalovirus exposure and HLA in healthy donors. Study summary: Of all 400 or so donors who were genotyped, roughly 83% belonged to the Caucasian-associated ancestry cluster.

Primers for the PCR totalled 60 Vbeta and 13 Jbeta. Sequencing was performed with immunoSEQ multiplex PCR; in TCRdb, only in-frame clones are kept and a portion is missing. The sample lists approximately 180,000 clones, 79% occurring once. Deletions cut 3 bases from V and 1 base from J, with 6 bases between. The germline CDR1 and CDR2 sequences are MDHEN and SYDVKM. This CDR3 spans 13 amino acids. The sequencing sample was made of PBMCs. The source is a woman in her 50s in good health and CMV-seronegative. The V call is TRBV28, the J call TRBJ1-1; D gene ambiguous. The CDR3 is CASSLRRNTEAFF. In DNA, the CDR3 is TGTGCCAGCAGTTTGAGAAGGAACACTGAAGCTTTCTTT.